This TCR beta chain was documented in a study of PD-1 blockade in classical Hodgkin lymphoma. Study-level findings and limits: The diversity seen at baseline in complete responders resembled that of newly diagnosed patients. CD4+ TCR diversity, unlike CD8+, rose significantly by C4D1.

Relapse was seen in all patients after autologous stem cell transplantation, and brentuximab vedotin exposure was variable. Clones were sequenced by immunoSEQ multiplex PCR, and TCRdb holds only the in-frame ones, with some missing. The sample contains roughly 24,000 clones, 80% to 90% of which appear only once. As to this clone: Antigen unknown.

This receptor was obtained from a human donor with classical Hodgkin lymphoma. The sequenced sample was peripheral blood mononuclear cells (PBMCs), obtained before the second cycle of nivolumab.

The CDR3 here is CASSQRTGWSSGNTIYF. CDR3 nucleotides: TGTGCCAGCAGCCAACGAACTGGATGGAGCTCTGGAAACACCATATATTTT. The chain couples TRBV14 to TRBJ1-3; D is unresolved. The CDR3 is 17 amino acids. V was pared by 2 bases and J by 0 bases, with 14 bases between. In germline, CDR1 is SGHDN, CDR2 FVKESK.